What follows are 29 T cell receptor beta chains derived from one specimen sequenced in a study of OX40 agonist ivuxolimab in advanced cancers. Here immunoSEQ multiplex PCR was the method, and the copy in TCRdb shows in-frame clones only, minus some. The data show 20,000 to 30,000 clones, around 80% seen once. The input for sequencing was CD4+ or CD8+ T cells sorted from blood, taken in a trial of the OX40 agonist ivuxolimab. The receptors originated from an adult with an advanced solid tumor such as melanoma, head and neck, liver or kidney cancer.

CDR3 residues: CASGPGTAVHEQYF. For the CDR3, the DNA is TGTGCCAGCGGCCCCGGGACAGCCGTCCACGAGCAGTACTTC. The chain employs TRBV28 and TRBJ2-7; TRBD1 matches at 7 bases. This CDR3 contains 14 residues. CDR1 is MDHEN and CDR2 is SYDVKM in the germline V gene. Germline trimming cut 8 bases from V and 5 bases from J; bases unmatched to any gene: 12.

This chain connects TRBV5-6 to TRBJ1-1, with D possibly being TRBD1 (6 bases). V lost 0 bases and J lost 10, with 10 bases in between. Germline loops: CDR1 SGHDT, CDR2 YYEEEE. CDR3 length: 12 residues. CDR3 sequence: CASSLEGGSAFF. CDR3 nucleotide sequence: TGTGCCAGCAGCTTGGAGGGGGGCTCAGCTTTCTTT.

This clone was observed a single time. The chain recombines TRBV6-6 with TRBJ2-7; D possibly corresponds to TRBD2 (5 bases). The germline V gene encodes CDR1 MNHNY and CDR2 SVGAGI (reference sequence). V was pared by 2 bases and J by 5 bases, with 7 bases between. This CDR3 has 12 residues. CDR3: CASSYNGDEQYF. The CDR3 bases are TGTGCCAGCAGTTACAACGGGGACGAGCAGTACTTC.

The genes are TRBV2 and TRBJ2-7, with D possibly TRBD2 on 7 matching bases. V was clipped by 3 bases and J by 2 bases, with 11 bases between them. This CDR3 comprises 14 residues. The V gene's germline CDR1 is SNHLY and CDR2 FYNNEI. The CDR3 DNA reads as TGTGCCAGCAGTGATCGGGGGGCCGCCTACGAGCAGTACTTC. This encodes CASSDRGAAYEQYF.

This clone was detected once. This chain joins TRBV27 and TRBJ2-7; possibly TRBD2 for D (7 bases). Trimming shortened V by 5 bases and J by 0 bases, and 17 bases separated the two germline ends. The V gene's germline CDR1 is MNHEY and CDR2 SMNVEV (reference sequence). This CDR3 comprises 16 residues. DNA of the CDR3: TGTGCCAGCAGTCTTCATTGGGGGGGGGCCTCCTACGAGCAGTACTTC. Residues: CASSLHWGGASYEQYF.

This chain links TRBV6-6 with TRBJ2-7, with no clear D. The CDR3 runs to 13 residues. V gave up 0 bases and J gave up 0 bases, with 3 bases separating them. Germline V CDR1 and CDR2: MNHNY, SVGAGI (reference sequence). This chain's CDR3 is CASSYSTSYEQYF. The CDR3 DNA is TGTGCCAGCAGTTACTCGACCTCCTACGAGCAGTACTTC.

CDR3 bases: TGTGCCAGCAGGGGCGGGGGTAGCAATCAGCCCCAGCATTTT. This sequence encodes CASRGGGSNQPQHF. This chain connects TRBV7-9 to TRBJ1-5, with D maybe TRBD1 (5 bases). CDR3 length equals 14 residues. Germline V gene sequence: CDR1 SEHNR, CDR2 FQNEAQ (reference sequence). V shed 6 bases and J shed 0 bases, with 9 bases lying between them.

V and J are TRBV13 and TRBJ2-1, with TRBD1 as a possible D gene (7 bases). This CDR3 has 13 amino acids. V lost 8 bases, J lost 7 bases, and 15 bases lay in between. Germline lookup yields CDR1 PRHDT and CDR2 FYEKMQ (reference sequence). CDR3 residues: CASGGPRGNEQFF. The CDR3 DNA reads as TGTGCCAGCGGGGGGCCCAGGGGGAATGAGCAGTTCTTC.

In its sample, this clone was seen once. J is TRBJ1-4 and V is TRBV9; 9 bases are a match to TRBD1. V trimming: 4 bases; J trimming: 4 bases; junction bases outside the gene matches: 5. The germline V gene has CDR1 SGDLS and CDR2 YYNGEE. The CDR3 totals 15 residues. CDR3 nucleotide sequence: TGTGCCAGCAGCACGGGGGACAGGGTTAATGAAAAACTGTTTTTT. Its protein product is CASSTGDRVNEKLFF. Complete variable domain (other parts from reference TRBV9 and TRBJ1-4): DSGVTQTPKHLITATGQRVTLRCSPRSGDLSVYWYQQSLDQGLQFLIQYYNGEERAKGNILERFSAQQFPDLHSELNLSSLELGDSALYFCASSTGDRVNEKLFFGSGTQLSVL.

V is TRBV11-2 and J is TRBJ2-5; 7 bases match TRBD1. This CDR3 spans 14 amino acids. The V gene's germline CDR1 is SGHAT and CDR2 FQNNGV. Trimming cost V 3 bases and J 5 bases; bases outside gene matches: 6. DNA for the CDR3: TGTGCCAGCAGCTTTGCAGGGGGAATTGAGACCCAGTACTTC. It yields the protein CASSFAGGIETQYF.

This chain joins TRBV7-2 and TRBJ2-1; 10 bases fit TRBD2. CDR3 size: 16 residues. Germline V gene data show CDR1 as SGHTA and CDR2 as FQGNSA. V dropped 5 bases and J dropped 5; count of bases not matched to a gene: 9. This CDR3 is CASSPVGSGGDNEQFF. The CDR3 DNA reads as TGTGCCAGCAGCCCCGTGGGCAGCGGGGGGGACAATGAGCAGTTCTTC. Full variable domain (missing parts from reference TRBV7-2 and TRBJ2-1): GAGVSQSPSNKVTEKGKDVELRCDPISGHTALYWYRQSLGQGLEFLIYFQGNSAPDKSGLPSDRFSAERTGGSVSTLTIQRTQQEDSAVYLCASSPVGSGGDNEQFFGPGTRLTVL.

The chain carries TRBV11-2 and TRBJ2-5, with a tentative D call TRBD2 (5 bases). Looked up from germline, CDR1 is SGHAT and CDR2 is FQNNGV. V was pared by 6 bases and J by 5 bases, with 22 bases between. The CDR3 runs 16 residues. The DNA of the CDR3 is TGTGCCAGCAGTTTCCGGGGAAGAAGGTTCTGGGAGACCCAGTACTTC. Its protein product is CASSFRGRRFWETQYF. Full variable domain (outside the CDR3, taken from reference TRBV11-2 and TRBJ2-5): EAGVAQSPRYKIIEKRQSVAFWCNPISGHATLYWYQQILGQGPKLLIQFQNNGVVDDSQLPKDRFSAERLKGVDSTLKIQPAKLEDSAVYLCASSFRGRRFWETQYFGPGTRLLVL.

This rearrangement joins TRBV7-6 to TRBJ1-1; no firm D call. The V end was cut by 5 bases, the J end by 0 bases, with 7 bases between. Germline CDR1 SGHVS, CDR2 FNYEAQ. The CDR3 is 13 amino acids. The DNA of the CDR3 is TGTGCCAGCAGCCCTCGGTTGAACACTGAAGCTTTCTTT. Amino acids: CASSPRLNTEAFF.

CDR3 DNA: TGTGCCAGCAGCACTGAGACGGTGAACACTGAAGCTTTCTTT. This translates into CASSTETVNTEAFF. V usage is TRBV11-3 and J usage is TRBJ1-1; no definite D call. Trimming cost V 5 bases and J 0 bases, with 10 bases left between them. CDR1 and CDR2 (germline): SGHNT, YENEEA. The CDR3 runs to 14 residues.

The sample holds one count of this clone. The chain recombines TRBV7-2 with TRBJ2-1, with unresolved D. The CDR3 spans 15 residues. V was shortened by 1 base and J by 0 bases, with 7 bases between the two germline ends. Germline CDR1 and CDR2: SGHTA and FQGNSA. The chain's CDR3 is CASSLGALSYNEQFF. The CDR3 DNA reads TGTGCCAGCAGCTTAGGAGCCCTCTCCTACAATGAGCAGTTCTTC.

The chain links TRBV7-9 to TRBJ2-3; D might be TRBD1 (6 bases). The CDR3 is 14 amino acids. Trimming stripped 5 bases from V and 3 bases from J, with 12 bases between. CDR1 and CDR2 (germline): SEHNR, FQNEAQ (reference sequence). The DNA of the CDR3 is TGTGCCAGCAGCCAGAGAGGGGGAACAGATACGCAGTATTTT. Translated, it gives CASSQRGGTDTQYF. Looking up the rest from reference TRBV7-9 and TRBJ2-3 gives the full variable domain: DTGVSQNPRHKITKRGQNVTFRCDPISEHNRLYWYRQTLGQGPEFLTYFQNEAQLEKSRLLSDRFSAERPKGSFSTLEIQRTEQGDSAMYLCASSQRGGTDTQYFGPGTRLTVL.

By share, this clone counts as medium-sized (0.01 to 0.1%). The chain carries TRBV6-4 and TRBJ1-2; a possible D gene is TRBD1 (6 bases). V was trimmed by 6 bases and J by 2 bases, leaving 22 bases between them. The germline V gene has CDR1 MRHNA and CDR2 SNTAGT. This CDR3 has 17 amino acids. CDR3 amino acids: CASRASSPDTGNYGYTF. Here the CDR3 DNA reads TGTGCCAGCAGAGCCTCCTCACCTGACACAGGGAACTATGGCTACACCTTC.

The chain uses TRBV4-3 and TRBJ1-1; D may be TRBD1 (6 bases). This CDR3 has 15 residues. CDR1 LGHNA and CDR2 YSLEER come from the germline V gene. Trimming took off 4 bases at V and 0 bases at J, with 12 bases between the two ends. In DNA, the CDR3 is TGCGCCAGCAGCCTGCGACAGGACATGAACACTGAAGCTTTCTTT. Its translation: CASSLRQDMNTEAFF.

Relative to its sample, this clone is large. Other DNA sequences in this specimen translate into the identical CDR3. The chain combines TRBV27 with TRBJ1-6; D unresolved. V gave up 7 bases and J gave up 0 bases, with 7 bases separating them. Germline V lookup: CDR1 MNHEY, CDR2 SMNVEV (reference sequence). There are 14 residues in the CDR3. The CDR3: CASKWSSYNSPLHF. In DNA form, the CDR3 reads TGTGCCAGCAAATGGAGCTCCTATAATTCACCCCTCCACTTT.

The chain has TRBV11-1 and TRBJ2-3, with 11 positions matching TRBD2. There are 17 residues in the CDR3. Per the germline V gene, CDR1 is SGHAT and CDR2 is FQDESV (reference sequence). Trimming cost V 4 bases and J 3 bases; bases outside gene matches: 9. The CDR3 loop is CASSYSSGTSGTDTQYF. The CDR3 nucleotides read TGTGCCAGCAGCTACTCGTCCGGGACTAGCGGTACAGATACGCAGTATTTT.

This chain links TRBV5-1 with TRBJ1-1; D is possibly TRBD1 (5 bases). V gave up 0 bases and J gave up 1 base, with 10 bases separating them. The CDR3 length is 15 residues. Per the germline V gene, CDR1 is SGHRS and CDR2 is YFSETQ. Here the CDR3 reads CASSLGGGANTEAFF. The CDR3 bases are TGCGCCAGCAGCTTGGGGGGAGGGGCGAACACTGAAGCTTTCTTT. Full variable domain (remainder filled in from reference TRBV5-1 and TRBJ1-1): KAGVTQTPRYLIKTRGQQVTLSCSPISGHRSVSWYQQTPGQGLQFLFEYFSETQRNKGNFPGRFSGRQFSNSRSEMNVSTLELGDSALYLCASSLGGGANTEAFFGQGTRLTVV.

This clone appeared a few times. V gene TRBV19 combines with J gene TRBJ1-2; TRBD1 agrees at 7 bases. Trimming cost V 7 bases and J 1 base; bases outside gene matches: 6. The germline V gene encodes CDR1 LNHDA and CDR2 SQIVND (reference sequence). The CDR3 covers 14 residues. This CDR3 reads CASTTQGVNYGYTF. The DNA of the CDR3 is TGTGCCAGTACCACTCAGGGGGTTAACTATGGCTACACCTTC.

The chain links TRBV7-9 to TRBJ2-7; TRBD1 matches 9 bases. The ends lost 3 bases at V and 6 bases at J; junction bases unmatched: 6. There are 14 residues in the CDR3. The V gene's germline CDR1 is SEHNR and CDR2 FQNEAQ (reference sequence). CDR3 amino acids: CASSLGQGVGEQYF. The CDR3, as DNA: TGTGCCAGCAGCTTGGGACAGGGTGTGGGCGAGCAGTACTTC.

The genes are TRBV4-1 and TRBJ1-6, with no clear D. CDR3 size: 16 residues. The V gene lost 0 bases and the J gene lost 6 bases, with 12 bases spanning the gap. CDR1 MGHRA and CDR2 YSYEKL come from the germline V gene. CDR3 bases: TGCGCCAGCAGCCAAGACCGTCGGGGAGGTAATTCACCCCTCCACTTT. The encoded protein is CASSQDRRGGNSPLHF.

This chain links TRBV13 with TRBJ1-1; D remains unclear. Trimming stripped 8 bases from V and 4 bases from J, with 14 bases between. There are 13 residues in the CDR3. The germline CDR1 and CDR2 sequences are PRHDT and FYEKMQ (reference sequence). The CDR3 here is CASLGSAITEAFF. The CDR3 DNA is TGTGCCAGCCTCGGCTCCGCGATCACTGAAGCTTTCTTT. Full variable domain (remainder filled in from reference TRBV13 and TRBJ1-1): AAGVIQSPRHLIKEKRETATLKCYPIPRHDTVYWYQQGPGQDPQFLISFYEKMQSDKGSIPDRFSAQQFSDYHSELNMSSLELGDSALYFCASLGSAITEAFFGQGTRLTVV.

The chain recombines TRBV9 with TRBJ1-5; TRBD1 matches 7 bases. The ends lost 4 bases at V and 5 bases at J; junction bases unmatched: 9. CDR3 size: 15 residues. Germline V gene lookup returns CDR1 SGDLS and CDR2 YYNGEE. Here the CDR3 DNA reads TGTGCCAGCAGCCCAACAGGGGCCGGGGATCAGCCCCAGCATTTT. The encoded protein is CASSPTGAGDQPQHF.

The V and J genes are TRBV9 and TRBJ2-5, with no clear D. Trimming shortened V by 3 bases and J by 4 bases, and 13 bases separated the two germline ends. The CDR3 is 14 amino acids. Germline CDR1 SGDLS, CDR2 YYNGEE. For the CDR3, the DNA is TGTGCCAGCAGCGGAGATCACAACGGAGAGACCCAGTACTTC. Its translation is CASSGDHNGETQYF.

The genes are TRBV19 and TRBJ2-7; TRBD2 matches 7 bases. Germline lookup yields CDR1 LNHDA and CDR2 SQIVND (reference sequence). Trimming removed 6 bases from V and 4 bases from J; junction bases left unmatched: 15. CDR3 size: 16 residues. The chain's CDR3 is CASSKTPTAGEYEQYF. The DNA of the CDR3 is TGTGCCAGTAGCAAAACCCCGACGGCGGGGGAGTACGAGCAGTACTTC.

The chain links TRBV7-9 to TRBJ1-2, with D unresolved. The CDR3 loop spans 11 amino acids. Per germline, CDR1 SEHNR and CDR2 FQNEAQ (reference sequence). V was trimmed by 4 bases and J by 8 bases, leaving 8 bases between them. The CDR3 coding sequence is TGTGCCAGCAGCTACGCACTCGGCTACACCTTC. Protein sequence: CASSYALGYTF.